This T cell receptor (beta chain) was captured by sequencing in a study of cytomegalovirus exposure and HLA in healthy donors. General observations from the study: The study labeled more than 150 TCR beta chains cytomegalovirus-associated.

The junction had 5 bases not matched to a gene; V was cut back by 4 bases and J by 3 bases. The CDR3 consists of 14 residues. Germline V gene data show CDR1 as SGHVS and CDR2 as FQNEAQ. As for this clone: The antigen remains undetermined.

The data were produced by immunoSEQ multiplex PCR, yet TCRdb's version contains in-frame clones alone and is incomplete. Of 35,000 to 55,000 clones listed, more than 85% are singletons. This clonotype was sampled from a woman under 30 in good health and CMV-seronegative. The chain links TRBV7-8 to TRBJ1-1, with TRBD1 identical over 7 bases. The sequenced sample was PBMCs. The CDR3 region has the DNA TGTGCCAGCAGCTCCGACAGGGCCTACACTGAAGCTTTCTTT. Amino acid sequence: CASSSDRAYTEAFF.